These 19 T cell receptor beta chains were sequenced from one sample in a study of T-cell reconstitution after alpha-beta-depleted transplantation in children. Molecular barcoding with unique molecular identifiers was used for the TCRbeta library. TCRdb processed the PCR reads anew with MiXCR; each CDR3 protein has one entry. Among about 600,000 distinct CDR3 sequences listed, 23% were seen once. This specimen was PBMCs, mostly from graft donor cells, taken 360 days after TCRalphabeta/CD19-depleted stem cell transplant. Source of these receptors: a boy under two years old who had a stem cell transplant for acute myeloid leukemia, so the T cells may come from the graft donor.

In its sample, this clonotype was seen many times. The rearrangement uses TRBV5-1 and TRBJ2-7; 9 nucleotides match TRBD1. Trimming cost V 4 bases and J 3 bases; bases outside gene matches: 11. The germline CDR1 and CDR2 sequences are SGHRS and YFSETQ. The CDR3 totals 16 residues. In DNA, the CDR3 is TGCGCCAGCAGCGGCCACGGGACAGGGATAAACTACGAGCAGTACGTC. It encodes CASSGHGTGINYEQYV.

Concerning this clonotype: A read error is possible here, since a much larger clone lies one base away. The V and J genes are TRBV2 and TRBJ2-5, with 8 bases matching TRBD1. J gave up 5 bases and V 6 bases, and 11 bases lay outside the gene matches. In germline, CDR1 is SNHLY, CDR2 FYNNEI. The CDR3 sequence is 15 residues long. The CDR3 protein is CASRPRAGGAETQYF. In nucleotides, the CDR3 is TGTGCCAGCAGACCTAGGGCAGGGGGCGCGGAGACCCAGTACTTC.

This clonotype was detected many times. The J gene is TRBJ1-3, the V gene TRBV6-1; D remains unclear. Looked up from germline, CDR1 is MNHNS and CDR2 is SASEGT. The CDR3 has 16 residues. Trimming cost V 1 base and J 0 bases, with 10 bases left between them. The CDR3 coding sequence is TGTGCCAGCAGTGAAGTCTATCGGAGCTCTGGAAACACCATATATTTT. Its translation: CASSEVYRSSGNTIYF.

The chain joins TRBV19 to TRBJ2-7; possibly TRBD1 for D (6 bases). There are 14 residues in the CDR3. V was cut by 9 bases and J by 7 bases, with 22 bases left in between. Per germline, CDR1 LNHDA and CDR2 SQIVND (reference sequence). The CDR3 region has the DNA TGTGCCAGCGCCGGGACACCGGACCTCCGAGAGCAGTACTTC. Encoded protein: CASAGTPDLREQYF.

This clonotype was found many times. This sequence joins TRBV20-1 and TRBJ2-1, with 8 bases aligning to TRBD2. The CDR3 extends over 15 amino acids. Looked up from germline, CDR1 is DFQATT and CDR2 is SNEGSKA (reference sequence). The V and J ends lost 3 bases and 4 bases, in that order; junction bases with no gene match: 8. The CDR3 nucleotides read TGCAGTGCTAGCAGATCCGGGGGGGCGTACAATGAGCAGTTCTTC. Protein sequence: CSASRSGGAYNEQFF.

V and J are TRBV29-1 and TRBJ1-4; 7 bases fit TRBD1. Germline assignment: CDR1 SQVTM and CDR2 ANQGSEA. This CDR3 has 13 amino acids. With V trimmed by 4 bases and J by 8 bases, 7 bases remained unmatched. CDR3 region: CSVGQGGNEKLFF. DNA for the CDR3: TGCAGCGTTGGCCAGGGGGGTAACGAAAAACTGTTTTTT.

Here the CDR3 reads CASRSGTPMKRVSYNEQFF. The CDR3 nucleotides are TGTGCCAGCAGGTCCGGGACTCCTATGAAACGGGTCTCCTACAATGAGCAGTTCTTC. J is TRBJ2-1 and V is TRBV6-1; D possibly corresponds to TRBD2 (6 bases). The germline gives CDR1 MNHNS, CDR2 SASEGT. V was cut by 6 bases and J by 0 bases, with 24 bases left in between. CDR3 length: 19 amino acids.

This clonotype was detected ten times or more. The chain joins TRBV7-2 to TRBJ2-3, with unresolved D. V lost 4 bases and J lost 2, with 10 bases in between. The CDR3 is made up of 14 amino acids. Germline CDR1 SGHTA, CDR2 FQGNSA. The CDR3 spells CASSWVGITDTQYF. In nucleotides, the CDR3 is TGTGCCAGCAGCTGGGTAGGGATCACAGATACGCAGTATTTT. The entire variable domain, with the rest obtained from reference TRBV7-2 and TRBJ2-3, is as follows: GAGVSQSPSNKVTEKGKDVELRCDPISGHTALYWYRQSLGQGLEFLIYFQGNSAPDKSGLPSDRFSAERTGGSVSTLTIQRTQQEDSAVYLCASSWVGITDTQYFGPGTRLTVL.

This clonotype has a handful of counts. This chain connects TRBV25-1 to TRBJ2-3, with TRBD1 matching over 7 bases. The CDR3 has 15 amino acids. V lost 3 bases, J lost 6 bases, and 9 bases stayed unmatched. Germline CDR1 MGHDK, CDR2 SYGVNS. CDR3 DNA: TGTGCCAGCAGTGAGACGGACAGGCCAGGGGATACGCAGTATTTT. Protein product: CASSETDRPGDTQYF.

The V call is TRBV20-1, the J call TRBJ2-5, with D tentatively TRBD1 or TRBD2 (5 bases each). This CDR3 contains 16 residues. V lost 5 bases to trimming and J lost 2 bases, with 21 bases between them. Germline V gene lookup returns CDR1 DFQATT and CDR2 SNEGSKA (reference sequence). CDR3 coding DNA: TGCAGTGCTGCTCCGGTAAAGCAGGGAGTACAAGAGACCCAGTACTTC. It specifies CSAAPVKQGVQETQYF.

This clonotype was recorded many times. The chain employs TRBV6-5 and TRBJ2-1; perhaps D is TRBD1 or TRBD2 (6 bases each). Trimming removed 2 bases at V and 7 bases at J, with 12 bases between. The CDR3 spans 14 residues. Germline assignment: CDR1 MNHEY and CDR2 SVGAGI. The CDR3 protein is CASSYEGGSNEQFF. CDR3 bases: TGTGCCAGCAGTTACGAGGGGGGATCGAATGAGCAGTTCTTC.

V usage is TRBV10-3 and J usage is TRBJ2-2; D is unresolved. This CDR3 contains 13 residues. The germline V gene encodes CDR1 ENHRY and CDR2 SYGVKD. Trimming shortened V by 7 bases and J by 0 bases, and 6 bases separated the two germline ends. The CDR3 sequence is CAIKAPNTGELFF. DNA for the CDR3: TGTGCCATCAAGGCACCGAACACCGGGGAGCTGTTTTTT.

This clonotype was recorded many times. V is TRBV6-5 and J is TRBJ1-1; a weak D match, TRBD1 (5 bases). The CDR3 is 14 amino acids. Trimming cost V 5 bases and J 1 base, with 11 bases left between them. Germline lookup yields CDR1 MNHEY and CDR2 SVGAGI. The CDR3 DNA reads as TGTGCCAGCAGTCGGGTTCAGGGGAACACTGAAGCTTTCTTT. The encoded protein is CASSRVQGNTEAFF.

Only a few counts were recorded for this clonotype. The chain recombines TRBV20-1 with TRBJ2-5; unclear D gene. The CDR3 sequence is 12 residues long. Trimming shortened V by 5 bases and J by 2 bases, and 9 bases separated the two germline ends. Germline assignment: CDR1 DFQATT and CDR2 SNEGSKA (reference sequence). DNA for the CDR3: TGCAGTGCTTGGTTTCTGCAAGAGACCCAGTACTTC. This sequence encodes CSAWFLQETQYF.

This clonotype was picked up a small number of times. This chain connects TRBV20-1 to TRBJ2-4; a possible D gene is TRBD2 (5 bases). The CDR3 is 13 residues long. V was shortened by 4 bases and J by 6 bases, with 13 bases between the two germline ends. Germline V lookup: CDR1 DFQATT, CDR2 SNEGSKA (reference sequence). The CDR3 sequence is CSAIGEGGNIQYF. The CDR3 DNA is TGCAGTGCTATTGGCGAAGGAGGAAACATTCAGTACTTC.

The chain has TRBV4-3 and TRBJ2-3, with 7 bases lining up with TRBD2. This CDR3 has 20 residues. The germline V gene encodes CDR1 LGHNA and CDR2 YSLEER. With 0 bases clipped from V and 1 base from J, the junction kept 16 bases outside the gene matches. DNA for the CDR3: TGCGCCAGCAGCCAAGAAGGGCATGGAAGGGAGACTAGCCGCACAGATACGCAGTATTTT. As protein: CASSQEGHGRETSRTDTQYF.

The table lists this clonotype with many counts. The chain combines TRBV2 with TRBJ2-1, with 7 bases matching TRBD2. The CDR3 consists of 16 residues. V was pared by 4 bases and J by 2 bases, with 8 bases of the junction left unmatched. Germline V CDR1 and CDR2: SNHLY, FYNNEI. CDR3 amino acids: CASSVNRAGAYNEQFF. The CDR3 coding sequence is TGTGCCAGCAGTGTAAATCGCGCGGGGGCCTACAATGAGCAGTTCTTC.

CDR3 coding DNA: TGTGCCAGCTCACCACAAGAGGGACAGGGGTGGGCTTTCTTT. Residues: CASSPQEGQGWAFF. V gene TRBV18 combines with J gene TRBJ1-1; 10 bases map to TRBD1. CDR3 size: 14 residues. V lost 1 base and J lost 11; bases outside the gene matches: 7. The germline gives CDR1 KGHSH, CDR2 LQKENI.

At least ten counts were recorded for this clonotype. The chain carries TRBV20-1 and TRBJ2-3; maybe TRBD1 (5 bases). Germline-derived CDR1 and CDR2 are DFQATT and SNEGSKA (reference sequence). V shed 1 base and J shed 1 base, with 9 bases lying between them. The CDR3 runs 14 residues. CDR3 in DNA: TGCAGTGCTAGAGGCAGGGTTGGCACAGATACGCAGTATTTT. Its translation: CSARGRVGTDTQYF.